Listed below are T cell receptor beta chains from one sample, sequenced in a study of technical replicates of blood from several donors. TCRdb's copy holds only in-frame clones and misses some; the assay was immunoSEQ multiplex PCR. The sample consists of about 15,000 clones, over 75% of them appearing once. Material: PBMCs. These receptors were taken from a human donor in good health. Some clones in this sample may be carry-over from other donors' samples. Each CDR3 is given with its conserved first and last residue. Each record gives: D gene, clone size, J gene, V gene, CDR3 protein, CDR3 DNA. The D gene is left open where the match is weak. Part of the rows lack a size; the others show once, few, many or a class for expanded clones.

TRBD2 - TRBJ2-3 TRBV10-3 CAISSGNPWEDTQYF TGTGCCATCTCTAGCGGGAACCCCTGGGAAGATACGCAGTATTTT
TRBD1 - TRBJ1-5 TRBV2 CASKETGIVQPQHF TGTGCCAGCAAGGAGACAGGGATTGTTCAGCCCCAGCATTTT
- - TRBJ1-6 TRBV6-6 CASSRLRGRDSPLHF TGTGCCAGCAGCCGGCTACGCGGGCGGGATTCACCCCTCCACTTT
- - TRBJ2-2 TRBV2 CASRTGSGNTGELFF TGTGCCAGCAGGACAGGCAGTGGGAACACCGGGGAGCTGTTTTTT
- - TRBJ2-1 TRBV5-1 CASSPGYLGGGNEQFF TGCGCCAGCAGCCCCGGGTATCTGGGGGGAGGCAATGAGCAGTTCTTC
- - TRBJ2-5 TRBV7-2 CASSLSGGGKTQYF TGTGCCAGCAGCTTAAGCGGAGGAGGGAAGACCCAGTACTTC
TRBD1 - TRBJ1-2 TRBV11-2 CASSPDREYGYTF TGTGCCAGCAGCCCCGACAGGGAGTATGGCTACACCTTC
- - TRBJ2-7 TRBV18 CASSGSSYEQYF TGTGCCAGCTCAGGCAGCTCCTACGAGCAGTACTTC
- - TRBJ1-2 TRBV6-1 CASRDTASSYTF TGTGCCAGCAGGGACACAGCTTCCAGCTACACCTTC
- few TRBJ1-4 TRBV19 CASSMLGGSDEKLFF TGTGCCAGTAGTATGCTCGGAGGGAGTGATGAAAAACTGTTTTTT
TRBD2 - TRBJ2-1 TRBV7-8 CASSSWEGGSNNEQFF TGTGCCAGCAGCTCATGGGAGGGCGGGAGTAACAATGAGCAGTTCTTC
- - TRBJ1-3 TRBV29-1 CSAQSSGNTIYF TGCAGCGCACAGAGCTCTGGAAACACCATATATTTT
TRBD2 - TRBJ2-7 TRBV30 CAWRGSSGTAYEQYF TGTGCCTGGAGGGGGTCTAGCGGGACTGCATACGAGCAGTACTTC
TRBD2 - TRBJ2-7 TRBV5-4 CANSLAGTYEQYF TGTGCCAACAGTTTAGCGGGTACCTACGAGCAGTACTTC
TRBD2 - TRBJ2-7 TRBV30 CAWLGLAGEQYF TGTGCCTGGCTGGGACTAGCGGGCGAGCAGTACTTC
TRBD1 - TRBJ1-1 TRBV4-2 CASSQDGTGVGGDTEAFF TGTGCCAGCAGCCAAGATGGAACAGGGGTCGGAGGGGACACTGAAGCTTTCTTT
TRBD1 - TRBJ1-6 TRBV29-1 CSVQTGEGSPLHF TGCAGCGTCCAGACAGGGGAAGGTTCACCCCTCCACTTT
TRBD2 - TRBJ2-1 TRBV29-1 CSARSLPGLGWNEQFF TGCAGCGCAAGATCGCTTCCGGGACTAGGGTGGAATGAGCAGTTCTTC
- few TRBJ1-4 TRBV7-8 CASSLTVATNEKLFF TGTGCCAGCAGCTTAACAGTAGCAACTAATGAAAAACTGTTTTTT
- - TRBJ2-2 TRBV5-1 CASRLDSSVGGELFF TGCGCCAGCAGGCTGGACTCCTCAGTGGGCGGGGAGCTGTTTTTT
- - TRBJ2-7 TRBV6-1 CASRLDPGSYEQYF TGTGCCAGCAGGCTCGACCCGGGCTCCTACGAGCAGTACTTC
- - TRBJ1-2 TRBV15 CATSRGPLPRQSNYGYTF TGTGCCACCAGCAGAGGCCCTCTTCCTCGACAGTCTAACTATGGCTACACCTTC
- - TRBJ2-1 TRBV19 CASSLQGWGKFF TGTGCCAGTAGTTTACAGGGATGGGGCAAGTTCTTC
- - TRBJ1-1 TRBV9 CASSVGHRANTEAFF TGTGCCAGCAGCGTAGGTCACAGGGCGAACACTGAAGCTTTCTTT
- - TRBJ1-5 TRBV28 CASSLPYRESNQPQHF TGTGCCAGCAGTTTACCTTACAGGGAAAGCAATCAGCCCCAGCATTTT
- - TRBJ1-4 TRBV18 CASSQGTATTNEKLFF TGTGCCAGCTCGCAAGGAACAGCCACAACTAATGAAAAACTGTTTTTT
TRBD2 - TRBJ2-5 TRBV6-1 CASSPGLAGQETQYF TGTGCCAGCTCCCCGGGACTAGCGGGACAAGAGACCCAGTACTTC
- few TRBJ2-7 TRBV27 CASSFPGLQQYF TGTGCCAGCAGTTTTCCCGGACTTCAGCAGTACTTC
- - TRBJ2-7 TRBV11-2 CASSLGWGQHSYEQYF TGTGCCAGCAGCTTAGGTTGGGGGCAACACTCCTACGAGCAGTACTTC
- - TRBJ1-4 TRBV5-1 CASSPNNEKLFF TGCGCCAGCAGCCCTAATAATGAAAAACTGTTTTTT
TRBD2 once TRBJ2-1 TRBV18 CASSRGLAAYNEQFF TGTGCCAGCTCGCGAGGACTAGCGGCCTACAATGAGCAGTTCTTC
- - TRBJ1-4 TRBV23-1 CASSQDGGANEKLFF TGCGCCAGCAGTCAAGATGGCGGGGCGAATGAAAAACTGTTTTTT
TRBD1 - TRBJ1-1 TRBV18 CASLGQGSTEAFF TGTGCCAGCCTTGGACAGGGGAGCACTGAAGCTTTCTTT
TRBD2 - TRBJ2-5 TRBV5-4 CASSLGLAGETQYF TGTGCCAGCAGCTTGGGACTAGCGGGAGAGACCCAGTACTTC
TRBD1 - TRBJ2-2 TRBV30 CAWRVGTGYTGELFF TGTGCCTGGAGAGTAGGGACAGGGTACACCGGGGAGCTGTTTTTT
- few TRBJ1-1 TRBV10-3 CAISVSGSGNTEAFF TGTGCCATCAGTGTGTCGGGGAGCGGGAACACTGAAGCTTTCTTT
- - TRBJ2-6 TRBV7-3 CASSLQAGLESGANVLTF TGTGCCAGCAGCTTACAAGCAGGGCTTGAATCTGGGGCCAACGTCCTGACTTTC
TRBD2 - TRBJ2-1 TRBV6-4 CASSDTSGSLEQFF TGTGCCAGCAGTGATACTAGCGGGAGTCTCGAGCAGTTCTTC
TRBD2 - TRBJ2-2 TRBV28 CASSYGGFRGDESTGELFF TGTGCCAGCAGTTACGGGGGGTTTCGGGGGGACGAGAGCACCGGGGAGCTGTTTTTT
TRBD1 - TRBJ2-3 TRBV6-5 CASSTQGEADTQYF TGTGCCAGCAGTACACAGGGGGAGGCAGATACGCAGTATTTT
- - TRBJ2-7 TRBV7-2 CASSMGHPKGSYEQYF TGTGCCAGCAGCATGGGACACCCGAAGGGCTCCTACGAGCAGTACTTC
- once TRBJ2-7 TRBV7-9 CASRRGFDSDSSYEQYF TGTGCCAGCAGAAGGGGTTTCGACAGCGACTCCTCCTACGAGCAGTACTTC
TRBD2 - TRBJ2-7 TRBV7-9 CASSFDGRAREQYF TGTGCCAGCAGCTTCGATGGGAGGGCCCGAGAGCAGTACTTC
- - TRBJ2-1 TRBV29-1 CSVSTDSLSSYNEQFF TGCAGCGTTTCGACGGACTCACTTAGCTCCTACAATGAGCAGTTCTTC
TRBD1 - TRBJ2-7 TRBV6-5 CASRPGTAPYEQYF TGTGCCAGCAGGCCCGGGACAGCACCCTACGAGCAGTACTTC
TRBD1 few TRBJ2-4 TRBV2 CASRGQGAAKNIQYF TGTGCCAGCAGGGGACAGGGGGCCGCCAAAAACATTCAGTACTTC
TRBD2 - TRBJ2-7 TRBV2 CASSELAGAGYEQYF TGTGCCAGCAGTGAACTAGCGGGAGCGGGGTACGAGCAGTACTTC
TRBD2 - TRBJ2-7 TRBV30 CAWSGGLAGVLYEQYF TGTGCCTGGAGTGGGGGACTAGCGGGAGTCCTCTACGAGCAGTACTTC
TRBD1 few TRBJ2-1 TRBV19 CASSPMRDSPTEQFF TGTGCCAGTAGCCCAATGAGGGACAGTCCTACTGAGCAGTTCTTC
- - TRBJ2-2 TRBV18 CASSPPGTQLTGELFF TGTGCCAGCTCACCTCCAGGGACACAACTCACCGGGGAGCTGTTTTTT
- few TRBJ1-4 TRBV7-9 CASSPGEEKLFF TGTGCCAGCAGCCCGGGGGAAGAAAAACTGTTTTTT
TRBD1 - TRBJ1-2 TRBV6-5 CASRWDSYHGYTF TGTGCCAGCCGCTGGGACAGCTATCATGGCTACACCTTC
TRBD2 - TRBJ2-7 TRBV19 CASSIAGGYEQYF TGTGCCAGTAGTATAGCGGGAGGTTACGAGCAGTACTTC
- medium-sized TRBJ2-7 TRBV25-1 CASSGIALARGFYEQYF TGTGCCAGCAGTGGAATCGCGTTAGCGCGAGGATTCTACGAGCAGTACTTC
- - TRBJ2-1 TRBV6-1 CASSEGYAGSYNEQFF TGTGCCAGCAGTGAGGGGTACGCGGGCTCCTACAATGAGCAGTTCTTC
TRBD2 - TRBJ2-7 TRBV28 CASSSQAGGGHEQYF TGTGCCAGCAGTTCCCAGGCGGGAGGGGGCCACGAGCAGTACTTC
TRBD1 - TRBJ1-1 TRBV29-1 CSVRDRVLNTEAFF TGCAGCGTGAGGGACAGGGTCCTGAACACTGAAGCTTTCTTT
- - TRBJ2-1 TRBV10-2 CASSESKTLLVPFF TGCGCCAGCAGTGAGTCGAAGACCCTACTAGTCCCGTTCTTC
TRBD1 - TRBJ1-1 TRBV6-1 CASSVPGGRGRTEAFF TGTGCCAGCAGTGTTCCAGGGGGCAGGGGTAGGACTGAAGCTTTCTTT
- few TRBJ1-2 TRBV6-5 CASSYWDKRVYTF TGTGCCAGCAGTTATTGGGACAAACGCGTCTACACCTTC